This entry lists 25 T cell receptor beta chains sequenced from one sample in a study of T cell repertoires in cytomegalovirus infection. No antigen is known for these receptors. One entry per CDR3 protein, called by TCRdb with MiXCR from the reads. This table has 90,000 to 110,000 distinct CDR3 sequences, about 28% appearing once. This sample comprised CD8+ T cells from cultured PBMCs, obtained from culture after CMV antigen stimulation. Receptor source: a human donor in good health (CMV status not recorded). Some clones in this sample may be carry-over from other donors' samples.

In this sample, this clonotype turned up a few times. The chain is built from TRBV11-2 and TRBJ1-1; 8 bases line up with TRBD1. Germline loops: CDR1 SGHAT, CDR2 FQNNGV. This CDR3 contains 15 residues. Trimming at V came to 5 bases and at J to 1 base, leaving 6 bases not matched to a gene. In DNA form, the CDR3 reads TGTGCCAGCAGCCCCTTTCAGGGGGCGAACACTGAAGCTTTCTTT. This encodes CASSPFQGANTEAFF.

This clonotype occurred many times. This chain uses TRBV7-2 with TRBJ2-7; unclear D gene. V was shortened by 4 bases and J by 7 bases, with 8 bases between the two germline ends. Looked up from germline, CDR1 is SGHTA and CDR2 is FQGNSA. The CDR3 is 11 amino acids. This chain's CDR3 is CASSSVLEQYF. The DNA of the CDR3 is TGTGCCAGCAGCTCGGTCTTGGAGCAGTACTTC. Looking up the rest from reference TRBV7-2 and TRBJ2-7 gives the full variable domain: GAGVSQSPSNKVTEKGKDVELRCDPISGHTALYWYRQSLGQGLEFLIYFQGNSAPDKSGLPSDRFSAERTGGSVSTLTIQRTQQEDSAVYLCASSSVLEQYFGPGTRLTVT.

The chain recombines TRBV6-5 with TRBJ2-3; D possibly corresponds to TRBD1 (5 bases). CDR1 MNHEY and CDR2 SVGAGI come from the germline V gene. V lost 1 base, J lost 11 bases, and 19 bases lay in between. The length of the CDR3 is 15 residues. This chain's CDR3 is CASSYYPLDTAGQYF. The CDR3 DNA reads TGTGCCAGCAGTTACTACCCCTTGGACACCGCCGGGCAGTATTTT.

This rearrangement joins TRBV9 to TRBJ1-2, with a tentative D call TRBD1 (6 bases). Trimming pared 3 bases from V and 4 bases from J, leaving 25 bases between. This CDR3 spans 18 amino acids. Germline-derived CDR1 and CDR2 are SGDLS and YYNGEE. The CDR3 sequence: CASSGFRRQEALSYGYTF. The CDR3 nucleotides are TGTGCCAGCAGCGGGTTCCGGAGACAGGAGGCGCTGAGCTATGGCTACACCTTC.

In this sample, this clonotype turned up many times. This rearrangement joins TRBV7-9 to TRBJ2-1; 11 positions match TRBD2. This CDR3 has 15 residues. In germline, CDR1 is SEHNR, CDR2 FQNEAQ (reference sequence). V shed 7 bases and J 8 bases; nucleotides not matched to a gene: 10. This CDR3 reads CASTPGLLAGDEQFF. The CDR3 nucleotides are TGTGCCAGCACTCCCGGGTTACTAGCGGGGGATGAGCAGTTCTTC.

This clonotype was recorded a few times. The V call is TRBV12-3 or TRBV12-4, the J call TRBJ1-5; D call uncertain. Trimming removed 3 bases at V and 0 bases at J, with 9 bases between. The CDR3 is 15 amino acids. The DNA for the CDR3 is TGTGCCAGCAGTTTTGCCCTCGATAGCAATCAGCCCCAGCATTTT. Encoded protein: CASSFALDSNQPQHF.

CDR3 sequence: CASGYESSNQPQHF. The DNA for the CDR3 is TGTGCCAGCGGCTATGAGAGTAGCAATCAGCCCCAGCATTTT. J is TRBJ1-5 and V is TRBV7-8; no firm D call. This CDR3 comprises 14 residues. CDR1 and CDR2 (germline): SGHVS, FQNEAQ. Between the trimmed V and J ends, which lost 8 bases and 0 bases, there was a span of 11 bases. Based on the CDR3 plus reference TRBV7-8 and TRBJ1-5, the full variable domain is GAGVSQSPRYKVAKRGQDVALRCDPISGHVSLFWYQQALGQGPEFLTYFQNEAQLDKSGLPSDRFFAERPEGSVSTLKIQRTQQEDSAVYLCASGYESSNQPQHFGDGTRLSIL.

This clonotype was seen a handful of times. The J gene is TRBJ2-5, the V gene TRBV12-3 or TRBV12-4; possibly TRBD2 for D (6 bases). The CDR3 spans 12 residues. V was trimmed by 5 bases and J by 2 bases, leaving 6 bases between them. For the CDR3, the DNA is TGTGCCAGCAGTGGGGGGCAAGAGACCCAGTACTTC. Its protein product is CASSGGQETQYF.

This clonotype was detected a few times. V and J are TRBV12-3 or TRBV12-4 and TRBJ2-1; 7 bases align to TRBD1. There are 18 residues in the CDR3. With V trimmed by 5 bases and J by 4 bases, 17 bases remained unmatched. The CDR3 DNA sequence: TGTGCCAGCAGTATCTACCTTACCCCCGGGACAGAGTACAATGAGCAGTTCTTC. Amino acid sequence: CASSIYLTPGTEYNEQFF.

In this sample, this clonotype turned up a few times. This sequence joins TRBV12-3 or TRBV12-4 and TRBJ1-5, with TRBD1 identical over 7 bases. This CDR3 region has 13 residues. The J segment lost 3 bases and the V segment lost 5 bases, leaving 1 base of the junction unmatched. The CDR3 is CASSTGVNQPQHF. The CDR3 nucleotides are TGTGCCAGCAGTACAGGGGTCAATCAGCCCCAGCATTTT.

This clonotype was picked up many times. The V and J genes are TRBV15 and TRBJ1-5; D remains unclear. The CDR3 covers 15 residues. V shed 4 bases and J shed 0 bases, with 10 bases lying between them. The germline V gene encodes CDR1 LNHNV and CDR2 YYDKDF (reference sequence). CDR3 residues: CATSTMGGSNQPQHF. CDR3 DNA: TGTGCCACCAGCACTATGGGCGGTAGCAATCAGCCCCAGCATTTT.

The genes are TRBV20-1 and TRBJ2-2; D possibly corresponds to TRBD2 (6 bases). From germline, CDR1 is DFQATT and CDR2 SNEGSKA (reference sequence). CDR3 length equals 13 residues. Trimming took 0 bases from V and 6 from J, leaving 8 bases between them. The CDR3 reads CSARERGAGELFF. The DNA for the CDR3 is TGCAGTGCTAGAGAGCGGGGTGCCGGGGAGCTGTTTTTT.

This clonotype appeared a few times. The rearrangement links TRBV2 to TRBJ2-7, with D perhaps assigned TRBD1 or TRBD2 (6 bases each). Germline CDR1 is SNHLY and CDR2 is FYNNEI. V gave up 3 bases and J gave up 3 bases, with 9 bases separating them. The CDR3 is 13 amino acids. This chain's CDR3 is CASSEEGVYEQYF. The CDR3 DNA follows: TGTGCCAGCAGTGAGGAGGGGGTCTACGAGCAGTACTTC.

The V gene is TRBV19, the J gene TRBJ1-1; the match to TRBD1 covers 7 bases. The CDR3 loop spans 14 amino acids. From germline, CDR1 is LNHDA and CDR2 SQIVND (reference sequence). The J segment lost 5 bases and the V segment lost 4 bases, leaving 7 bases of the junction unmatched. The CDR3 bases are TGTGCCAGTAGTAACCCACAGGGGTGGACTGAAGCTTTCTTT. Translation: CASSNPQGWTEAFF.

There are a few counts of this clonotype. This chain connects TRBV6-1 to TRBJ1-5; D unclear. The CDR3 is 14 residues long. Germline-derived CDR1 and CDR2 are MNHNS and SASEGT. V was trimmed by 6 bases and J by 9 bases, leaving 18 bases between them. As DNA, the CDR3 is TGTGCCAGCAGCCCCCAAGGCGGCGTTCGGCCCCAGCATTTT. This gives the protein CASSPQGGVRPQHF.

This clonotype was observed a few times. This sequence joins TRBV12-3 or TRBV12-4 and TRBJ1-5; D is ambiguous. The CDR3 runs 14 residues. V lost 5 bases to trimming and J lost 3 bases, with 11 bases between them. The CDR3 DNA reads TGTGCCAGCAGTACTGACGGGTTCAATCAGCCCCAGCATTTT. It codes for CASSTDGFNQPQHF.

This clonotype appeared many times. The rearrangement uses TRBV6-5 and TRBJ1-6; D is perhaps TRBD1 (6 bases). Per germline, CDR1 MNHEY and CDR2 SVGAGI. This CDR3 contains 14 residues. The V gene lost 2 bases and the J gene lost 11 bases, with 13 bases spanning the gap. The CDR3 here is CASSYARDTPPLHF. In DNA, the CDR3 is TGTGCCAGCAGTTACGCTCGGGACACCCCACCCCTCCACTTT.

As regards this clonotype: A read error may be the cause here, since a much bigger clone is one base away. The V and J genes are TRBV12-3 or TRBV12-4 and TRBJ2-6, with D uncertain. This CDR3 spans 17 amino acids. The CDR3 loop is CASSAGESGGGTNVLTF. The CDR3, as DNA: TGTGCCAGCAGTGCAGGCGAGTCGGGCGGTGGGACCAACGTCCTGACTTTC.

This clonotype was found a few times. V usage is TRBV5-6 and J usage is TRBJ2-7; the D is unclear. Trimming left V 2 bases short and J 0 bases short, with 9 bases between. Per the germline V gene, CDR1 is SGHDT and CDR2 is YYEEEE. The CDR3 contains 14 residues. CDR3 loop: CASSLKVSSYEQYF. CDR3 nucleotides: TGTGCCAGCAGCTTAAAGGTGAGCTCCTACGAGCAGTACTTC.

The table lists this clonotype with a few counts. This chain's CDR3 is CASSHPPLQLPNYGYTF. The CDR3 nucleotides read TGTGCCAGCAGCCACCCCCCATTACAGCTTCCTAACTATGGCTACACCTTC. This sequence joins TRBV7-9 and TRBJ1-2; D ambiguous. V was clipped by 5 bases and J by 0 bases, with 19 bases between them. The CDR3 has 17 amino acids. The V gene's germline CDR1 is SEHNR and CDR2 FQNEAQ (reference sequence).

J is TRBJ1-1 and V is TRBV9; D is possibly TRBD1 (6 bases). There are 15 residues in the CDR3. The V gene lost 0 bases and the J gene lost 6 bases, with 15 bases spanning the gap. CDR1 is SGDLS, CDR2 YYNGEE, per germline. The CDR3 here is CASSVGGTRRAEAFF. CDR3 in DNA: TGTGCCAGCAGCGTAGGGGGGACAAGGCGGGCTGAAGCTTTCTTT.

This clonotype was found a few times. The chain combines TRBV12-3 or TRBV12-4 with TRBJ2-3; 9 positions agree with TRBD2. With 8 bases clipped from V and 1 base from J, the junction kept 4 bases outside the gene matches. The CDR3 is made up of 14 amino acids. The CDR3 sequence: CASLRTSGTDTQYF. In DNA, the CDR3 is TGTGCCAGCCTTAGGACTAGCGGCACAGATACGCAGTATTTT.

Only a few counts were recorded for this clonotype. The chain uses TRBV6-5 and TRBJ1-2; D remains ambiguous. This CDR3 spans 13 amino acids. Per germline, CDR1 MNHEY and CDR2 SVGAGI. Trimming took off 6 bases at V and 6 bases at J, with 14 bases between the two ends. The CDR3 nucleotides are TGTGCCAGCAGCCCCGGGCCAGCCAATGGCTACACCTTC. Translating gives CASSPGPANGYTF.

This clonotype appeared a few times. This rearrangement joins TRBV4-1 to TRBJ2-2, with TRBD1 identical over 8 bases. V gave up 2 bases and J gave up 0 bases; unmatched junction bases: 2. The CDR3 runs to 16 residues. The germline gives CDR1 MGHRA, CDR2 YSYEKL. The CDR3 region has the DNA TGCGCCAGCAGCCAACCACAGGGGGCGAACACCGGGGAGCTGTTTTTT. Its protein product is CASSQPQGANTGELFF.

This clonotype was picked up a small number of times. V and J are TRBV6-5 and TRBJ1-6; possibly TRBD1 for D (6 bases). CDR3 length equals 15 residues. Germline V gene data show CDR1 as MNHEY and CDR2 as SVGAGI. V lost 4 bases to trimming and J lost 4 bases, with 11 bases between them. Here the CDR3 DNA reads TGTGCCAGCAGTTCAGGGGCAGTTTATAATTCACCCCTCCACTTT. Translated: CASSSGAVYNSPLHF.